This is a list of T cell receptor beta chains from one sample in a study of PD-L1 blockade in urothelial cancer. Profiled with immunoSEQ multiplex PCR; TCRdb holds only in-frame clones, not every one. The sample carries 95,000 to 130,000 clones, roughly 91% recorded once. Sequencing was performed on PBMCs, taken around atezolizumab (anti-PD-L1) treatment. These receptors were collected from a man in his sixties with urothelial cancer. The CDR3 runs from the conserved cysteine through the conserved F or W. Each record gives: CDR3 DNA, CDR3 protein, clone size, CDR3 length, D gene, V gene, J gene. A D gene is named only where the DNA matches it firmly. Rows may omit the clone size; those that give it use once, few, many or a size class.

cdr3_nt: TGTGCCAGCGCAGGGGGGCGGGATCAGCCCCAGCATTTT
cdr3_aa: CASAGGRDQPQHF
clone_size: few
cdr3_length: 13
d_call: TRBD1
v_call: TRBV18
j_call: TRBJ1-5

cdr3_nt: TGTGCCAGCAGCGGGGAGGCGGGCAACTATGGCTACACCTTC
cdr3_aa: CASSGEAGNYGYTF
clone_size: NA
cdr3_length: 14
d_call: NA
v_call: TRBV5-4
j_call: TRBJ1-2

cdr3_nt: TGTGCCAGTAGTAAGCGACAAGAGACCCAGTACTTC
cdr3_aa: CASSKRQETQYF
clone_size: NA
cdr3_length: 12
d_call: NA
v_call: TRBV19
j_call: TRBJ2-5

cdr3_nt: TGTGCCAGCAGCCCCGGACAGGGACGCGAGCAGTACTTC
cdr3_aa: CASSPGQGREQYF
clone_size: NA
cdr3_length: 13
d_call: TRBD1
v_call: TRBV7-6
j_call: TRBJ2-7

cdr3_nt: TGTGCCAGTAGTATAACCCGCGGCATCTACAATCAGCCCCAGCATTTT
cdr3_aa: CASSITRGIYNQPQHF
clone_size: once
cdr3_length: 16
d_call: NA
v_call: TRBV19
j_call: TRBJ1-5

cdr3_nt: TGCGCCAGCAGCCAAGATTTTGACAGGCCCTATGGCTACACCTTC
cdr3_aa: CASSQDFDRPYGYTF
clone_size: NA
cdr3_length: 15
d_call: NA
v_call: TRBV4-3
j_call: TRBJ1-2

cdr3_nt: TGTGCCAGCAGCTTAGGTAGCGGGGGTTACGAGCAGTACTTC
cdr3_aa: CASSLGSGGYEQYF
clone_size: NA
cdr3_length: 14
d_call: TRBD2
v_call: TRBV7-2
j_call: TRBJ2-7

cdr3_nt: TGTGCCAGCAGCATCGGGGGGGCCGCAGATACGCAGTATTTT
cdr3_aa: CASSIGGAADTQYF
clone_size: NA
cdr3_length: 14
d_call: TRBD2
v_call: TRBV11-2
j_call: TRBJ2-3

cdr3_nt: TGTGCCAGCAGCCAAGGGGCCCGTCCCCCGAAATCCGGGGAGCTGTTTTTT
cdr3_aa: CASSQGARPPKSGELFF
clone_size: NA
cdr3_length: 17
d_call: NA
v_call: TRBV4-2
j_call: TRBJ2-2

cdr3_nt: TGTGCCAGCAGTGCACCTAGCGGGGGGGTCCCCAATGAGCAGTTCTTC
cdr3_aa: CASSAPSGGVPNEQFF
clone_size: NA
cdr3_length: 16
d_call: TRBD2
v_call: TRBV6-1
j_call: TRBJ2-1

cdr3_nt: TGTGCCAGCAGTGTACAGGGGGCCCAGGGTCAGACCCAGTACTTC
cdr3_aa: CASSVQGAQGQTQYF
clone_size: NA
cdr3_length: 15
d_call: TRBD1
v_call: TRBV2
j_call: TRBJ2-5

cdr3_nt: TGTGCCAGCAGCTCGGAGGAGAATTCCTACGAGCAGTACTTC
cdr3_aa: CASSSEENSYEQYF
clone_size: medium-sized
cdr3_length: 14
d_call: NA
v_call: TRBV11-1
j_call: TRBJ2-7

cdr3_nt: TGTGCCAGCAGCCCTACAGGGCCGGCCTACGAGCAGTACTTC
cdr3_aa: CASSPTGPAYEQYF
clone_size: NA
cdr3_length: 14
d_call: NA
v_call: TRBV6-6
j_call: TRBJ2-7

cdr3_nt: TGTGCCAGCAGTGGTAGGAGCGCCTACGAGCAGTACTTC
cdr3_aa: CASSGRSAYEQYF
clone_size: NA
cdr3_length: 13
d_call: NA
v_call: TRBV25-1
j_call: TRBJ2-7

cdr3_nt: TGCGCCAGCAGCCAAAAGAGGTCCTACGAGCAGTACTTC
cdr3_aa: CASSQKRSYEQYF
clone_size: once
cdr3_length: 13
d_call: NA
v_call: TRBV4-1
j_call: TRBJ2-7

cdr3_nt: TGTGCCAGCAGTGAAGGACGGTCCGGGGACATTCAGTACTTC
cdr3_aa: CASSEGRSGDIQYF
clone_size: once
cdr3_length: 14
d_call: NA
v_call: TRBV2
j_call: TRBJ2-4

cdr3_nt: TGCGCCAGCAGCTTGGCAGGTCCCCAAGAGGGACTGCGAAAACTGTTTTTT
cdr3_aa: CASSLAGPQEGLRKLFF
clone_size: NA
cdr3_length: 17
d_call: NA
v_call: TRBV5-1
j_call: TRBJ1-4

cdr3_nt: TGCGCCAGCAGCCAAGCCACGGGAGGATACGAGCAGTACTTC
cdr3_aa: CASSQATGGYEQYF
clone_size: NA
cdr3_length: 14
d_call: TRBD2
v_call: TRBV4-1
j_call: TRBJ2-7

cdr3_nt: TGCGCCAGCAGCTTGGAAGGGAGGGTGAACACTGAAGCTTTCTTT
cdr3_aa: CASSLEGRVNTEAFF
clone_size: NA
cdr3_length: 15
d_call: NA
v_call: TRBV5-1
j_call: TRBJ1-1

cdr3_nt: TGTGCCAGCAGTTATGCGGGGTTTAGCTCCTACGAGCAGTACTTC
cdr3_aa: CASSYAGFSSYEQYF
clone_size: NA
cdr3_length: 15
d_call: NA
v_call: TRBV6-5
j_call: TRBJ2-7

cdr3_nt: TGTGCCAGCGCCCTAGCGGGAGTAACCGGGGAGCTGTTTTTT
cdr3_aa: CASALAGVTGELFF
clone_size: NA
cdr3_length: 14
d_call: TRBD2
v_call: TRBV28
j_call: TRBJ2-2

cdr3_nt: TGCAGCGTTGTGCAGGGGGGTGAAAAACTGTTTTTT
cdr3_aa: CSVVQGGEKLFF
clone_size: NA
cdr3_length: 12
d_call: TRBD1
v_call: TRBV29-1
j_call: TRBJ1-4

cdr3_nt: TGTGCCAGTAGTATAGATCGGTACAATGAGCAGTTCTTC
cdr3_aa: CASSIDRYNEQFF
clone_size: NA
cdr3_length: 13
d_call: NA
v_call: TRBV19
j_call: TRBJ2-1

cdr3_nt: TGCGCCAGCAGCTTCCTGCCGGGACAGCTTTCAAGTGGCAATCAGCCCCAGCATTTT
cdr3_aa: CASSFLPGQLSSGNQPQHF
clone_size: NA
cdr3_length: 19
d_call: TRBD1
v_call: TRBV5-1
j_call: TRBJ1-5

cdr3_nt: TGTGCCATCAGGCGGGCAGACAATCAGCCCCAGCATTTT
cdr3_aa: CAIRRADNQPQHF
clone_size: once
cdr3_length: 13
d_call: NA
v_call: TRBV28
j_call: TRBJ1-5

cdr3_nt: TGTGCCAGCAGTTTGTTAGCGGAAAACTCCTACAATGAGCAGTTCTTC
cdr3_aa: CASSLLAENSYNEQFF
clone_size: NA
cdr3_length: 16
d_call: NA
v_call: TRBV28
j_call: TRBJ2-1

cdr3_nt: TGTGCCAGCAGGGCGGAATACACCGGGGAGCTGTTTTTT
cdr3_aa: CASRAEYTGELFF
clone_size: NA
cdr3_length: 13
d_call: NA
v_call: TRBV6-5
j_call: TRBJ2-2

cdr3_nt: TGTGCCAGCAGCTTGCCAGGGGCCCAAATGGGCTACACCTTC
cdr3_aa: CASSLPGAQMGYTF
clone_size: few
cdr3_length: 14
d_call: NA
v_call: TRBV5-4
j_call: TRBJ1-2

cdr3_nt: TGTGCCAGCAGCCAAGAGGGCCATAATGAGCAGTTCTTC
cdr3_aa: CASSQEGHNEQFF
clone_size: NA
cdr3_length: 13
d_call: NA
v_call: TRBV4-2
j_call: TRBJ2-1

cdr3_nt: TGCGCCAGCAGCTTGGATCCAGGACTAGCGGGTTCTTCCTACAATGAGCAGTTCTTC
cdr3_aa: CASSLDPGLAGSSYNEQFF
clone_size: NA
cdr3_length: 19
d_call: TRBD2
v_call: TRBV5-1
j_call: TRBJ2-1

cdr3_nt: TGTGCCAGCAGCCGCAATAACGTCCGGGACAGGGGTTCTGAAGCTTTCTTT
cdr3_aa: CASSRNNVRDRGSEAFF
clone_size: NA
cdr3_length: 17
d_call: TRBD1
v_call: TRBV7-2
j_call: TRBJ1-1

cdr3_nt: TGTGCCAGCAGAATAGGGGTAGCAACTAATGAAAAACTGTTTTTT
cdr3_aa: CASRIGVATNEKLFF
clone_size: NA
cdr3_length: 15
d_call: NA
v_call: TRBV27
j_call: TRBJ1-4

cdr3_nt: TGTGCCAGCAGCCCCCAGGGTTTTGGTGAAAAACTGTTTTTT
cdr3_aa: CASSPQGFGEKLFF
clone_size: few
cdr3_length: 14
d_call: NA
v_call: TRBV11-2
j_call: TRBJ1-4

cdr3_nt: TGTGCCAGCAGTTTAGCTGCGGCCGATGAGCAGTTCTTC
cdr3_aa: CASSLAAADEQFF
clone_size: NA
cdr3_length: 13
d_call: NA
v_call: TRBV27
j_call: TRBJ2-1

cdr3_nt: TGTGCCAGCAGCTTTCGTGGAGGATTCGTAGCTGAAAAACTGTTTTTT
cdr3_aa: CASSFRGGFVAEKLFF
clone_size: NA
cdr3_length: 16
d_call: NA
v_call: TRBV13
j_call: TRBJ1-4

cdr3_nt: TGTGCCAGCACCTACAACCCCCTGGACAGCGGAACTGAAGCTTTCTTT
cdr3_aa: CASTYNPLDSGTEAFF
clone_size: NA
cdr3_length: 16
d_call: NA
v_call: TRBV6-7
j_call: TRBJ1-1

cdr3_nt: TGTGCCAGCTATCCCGGGACAGGCCGGGCAGATACGCAGTATTTT
cdr3_aa: CASYPGTGRADTQYF
clone_size: NA
cdr3_length: 15
d_call: TRBD1
v_call: TRBV28
j_call: TRBJ2-3

cdr3_nt: TGTGCCAGTAGAGTCTTAGGGGCAGATACGCAGTATTTT
cdr3_aa: CASRVLGADTQYF
clone_size: NA
cdr3_length: 13
d_call: NA
v_call: TRBV19
j_call: TRBJ2-3

cdr3_nt: TGTGCCAGTAGTACGGGACAGGTCTTGCAGCCCCAGCATTTT
cdr3_aa: CASSTGQVLQPQHF
clone_size: NA
cdr3_length: 14
d_call: TRBD1
v_call: TRBV19
j_call: TRBJ1-5

cdr3_nt: TGTGCCAGCAGCAAAGTAGGGGGTAATTCACCCCTCCACTTT
cdr3_aa: CASSKVGGNSPLHF
clone_size: NA
cdr3_length: 14
d_call: NA
v_call: TRBV21-1
j_call: TRBJ1-6

cdr3_nt: TGTGCCAGTAGTCGGGTATCAGCCAGCCTTAGCAATCAGCCCCAGCATTTT
cdr3_aa: CASSRVSASLSNQPQHF
clone_size: NA
cdr3_length: 17
d_call: NA
v_call: TRBV19
j_call: TRBJ1-5

cdr3_nt: TGTGCCAGCAGTTACGGGACAGGTTTGGGTGGCTACACCTTC
cdr3_aa: CASSYGTGLGGYTF
clone_size: NA
cdr3_length: 14
d_call: TRBD1
v_call: TRBV6-5
j_call: TRBJ1-2

cdr3_nt: TGTGCCAGCAGCGTAGAGGCAGGGATAAGCACAGATACGCAGTATTTT
cdr3_aa: CASSVEAGISTDTQYF
clone_size: NA
cdr3_length: 16
d_call: NA
v_call: TRBV9
j_call: TRBJ2-3

cdr3_nt: TGTGCCTCCCGCGGGGTGGGGGCCTACGAGCAGTACTTC
cdr3_aa: CASRGVGAYEQYF
clone_size: NA
cdr3_length: 13
d_call: NA
v_call: TRBV10-3
j_call: TRBJ2-7

cdr3_nt: TGTGCCAGCAGCATCCGGAGAGGGGGATTTCAGCCCCAGCATTTT
cdr3_aa: CASSIRRGGFQPQHF
clone_size: NA
cdr3_length: 15
d_call: NA
v_call: TRBV5-6
j_call: TRBJ1-5

cdr3_nt: TGCGCCAGCAGCTTGACAGATGTTGAGCAGTTCTTC
cdr3_aa: CASSLTDVEQFF
clone_size: once
cdr3_length: 12
d_call: NA
v_call: TRBV5-1
j_call: TRBJ2-1

cdr3_nt: TGTGCCAGTAGTCGGCGTCCACCGGGACAGGGGGCAGATACGCAGTATTTT
cdr3_aa: CASSRRPPGQGADTQYF
clone_size: NA
cdr3_length: 17
d_call: TRBD1
v_call: TRBV19
j_call: TRBJ2-3

cdr3_nt: TGTGCCAGCAGCCTAATGGGAGGGGGCACTGAAGCTTTCTTT
cdr3_aa: CASSLMGGGTEAFF
clone_size: few
cdr3_length: 14
d_call: NA
v_call: TRBV9
j_call: TRBJ1-1

cdr3_nt: TGCGCCAGCAGCTTGGGGGACAGACGGGAAGATACGCAGTATTTT
cdr3_aa: CASSLGDRREDTQYF
clone_size: NA
cdr3_length: 15
d_call: TRBD1
v_call: TRBV5-1
j_call: TRBJ2-3

cdr3_nt: TGTGCCAGCAGTTTAGATCCAGGGAACACCGGGGAGCTGTTTTTT
cdr3_aa: CASSLDPGNTGELFF
clone_size: NA
cdr3_length: 15
d_call: NA
v_call: TRBV28
j_call: TRBJ2-2

cdr3_nt: TGTGCCAGCACCATAACAGCATACAATGAGCAGTTCTTC
cdr3_aa: CASTITAYNEQFF
clone_size: few
cdr3_length: 13
d_call: NA
v_call: TRBV28
j_call: TRBJ2-1

cdr3_nt: TGTGCCAGCTCCCGGGACAAAGGCTCCTACGAGCAGTACTTC
cdr3_aa: CASSRDKGSYEQYF
clone_size: NA
cdr3_length: 14
d_call: NA
v_call: TRBV18
j_call: TRBJ2-7

cdr3_nt: TGTGCCAGCAGCAGGGGGGAGAACACTGAAGCTTTCTTT
cdr3_aa: CASSRGENTEAFF
clone_size: NA
cdr3_length: 13
d_call: TRBD1
v_call: TRBV2
j_call: TRBJ1-1

cdr3_nt: TGCGCCAGCAGCTTAAAACAGGCCACAGATACGCAGTATTTT
cdr3_aa: CASSLKQATDTQYF
clone_size: NA
cdr3_length: 14
d_call: NA
v_call: TRBV5-1
j_call: TRBJ2-3

cdr3_nt: TGCGCCAGCAGCTTGCAACCTAACCAAGAGACCCAGTACTTC
cdr3_aa: CASSLQPNQETQYF
clone_size: once
cdr3_length: 14
d_call: NA
v_call: TRBV5-1
j_call: TRBJ2-5